The 17 T cell receptor beta chains given below trace back to one sample, sequenced in a study of control samples from healthy donors and cancer patients. Generated by immunoSEQ multiplex PCR, the TCRdb table keeps only in-frame clones and is missing some. This sample has approximately 210,000 clones, with 90% to 95% found just once. The specimen was blood. The source of these receptors is a man under 40 in good health.

The V call is TRBV19, the J call TRBJ1-6; D is uncertain. Germline-derived CDR1 and CDR2 are LNHDA and SQIVND (reference sequence). The CDR3 covers 16 residues. Trimming stripped 6 bases from V and 5 bases from J, with 17 bases between. The CDR3 reads CASREKGKRDNSPLHF. DNA for the CDR3: TGTGCCAGTAGAGAAAAGGGAAAACGGGATAATTCACCCCTCCACTTT.

The genes are TRBV27 and TRBJ2-2; D uncertain. CDR3 length: 14 residues. Deletions cut 9 bases from V and 4 bases from J, with 15 bases between. Germline V gene data show CDR1 as MNHEY and CDR2 as SMNVEV (reference sequence). CDR3 in amino acids: CASAQGTRTGELFF. The CDR3 DNA is TGTGCCAGTGCCCAAGGTACGCGCACCGGGGAGCTGTTTTTT.

V and J are TRBV5-8 and TRBJ2-2, with TRBD2 as a possible D gene (5 bases). Germline CDR1 SGHTS, CDR2 YDEGEE. The CDR3 totals 12 residues. V lost 4 bases, J lost 5 bases, and 6 bases lay in between. DNA for the CDR3: TGTGCCAGCAGCCGGAGGACCGGGGAGCTGTTTTTT. This encodes CASSRRTGELFF.

V gene TRBV2 combines with J gene TRBJ1-5, with 8 positions matching TRBD1. The V gene's germline CDR1 is SNHLY and CDR2 FYNNEI. Losses at the gene ends were 5 bases for V and 6 bases for J; bases not matched to a gene: 9. This CDR3 region has 15 residues. CDR3 in amino acids: CASSRTGLGSQPQHF. The DNA of the CDR3 is TGTGCCAGCAGTAGGACAGGGCTGGGTAGTCAGCCCCAGCATTTT.

This chain links TRBV6-5 with TRBJ1-1, with 10 bases aligning to TRBD1. This CDR3 has 15 amino acids. From germline, CDR1 is MNHEY and CDR2 SVGAGI. V trimming: 5 bases; J trimming: 6 bases; junction bases outside the gene matches: 9. The CDR3 reads CASSRQGARAPEAFF. DNA for the CDR3: TGTGCCAGCAGTCGACAGGGGGCGAGGGCGCCTGAAGCTTTCTTT.

The chain carries TRBV15 and TRBJ2-5, with D perhaps TRBD1 (5 bases). V lost 1 base and J lost 2, with 14 bases in between. Germline CDR1 reads LNHNV; CDR2 reads YYDKDF (reference sequence). The CDR3 has 16 amino acids. The CDR3 DNA is TGTGCCACCAGCAGAGCATTAGGGGCTTGGCAAGAGACCCAGTACTTC. This codes for CATSRALGAWQETQYF.

V is TRBV7-9 and J is TRBJ2-3; 10 bases fit TRBD2. CDR1 is SEHNR, CDR2 FQNEAQ, per germline (reference sequence). There are 15 residues in the CDR3. J was trimmed by 5 bases and V by 3 bases; bases with no gene match: 5. The DNA of the CDR3 is TGTGCCAGCAGCTTCACTAGCGGGGAAGGAGATACGCAGTATTTT. The encoded protein is CASSFTSGEGDTQYF.

The genes are TRBV10-3 and TRBJ2-7; D is unclear. Deletions cut 6 bases from V and 1 base from J, with 10 bases between. The CDR3 has 13 amino acids. Germline CDR1 reads ENHRY; CDR2 reads SYGVKD. CDR3 coding DNA: TGTGCCATCAGGACGGACGCTTCCTACGAGCAGTACTTC. Translating it yields CAIRTDASYEQYF.

J is TRBJ1-5 and V is TRBV5-1; 11 bases match TRBD1. With 1 base clipped from V and 1 base from J, the junction kept 10 bases outside the gene matches. The CDR3 sequence is 19 residues long. CDR1 SGHRS and CDR2 YFSETQ come from the germline V gene. The CDR3 protein is CASSLRPGTGGVSNQPQHF. The CDR3 DNA follows: TGCGCCAGCAGCTTGCGCCCCGGGACAGGGGGGGTGAGCAATCAGCCCCAGCATTTT.

This chain joins TRBV9 and TRBJ1-2, with D perhaps matching TRBD1 (6 bases). From germline, CDR1 is SGDLS and CDR2 YYNGEE. CDR3 size: 14 residues. The V and J ends lost 1 base and 3 bases respectively, with 10 bases between them. This chain's CDR3 is CASSVSGGYYGYTF. As DNA, the CDR3 is TGTGCCAGCAGCGTAAGTGGGGGCTACTATGGCTACACCTTC.

The V call is TRBV5-4, the J call TRBJ2-3, with TRBD1 matching 12 bases. With V trimmed by 4 bases and J by 8 bases, 11 bases remained unmatched. Germline loops: CDR1 SGHNT, CDR2 YYREEE (reference sequence). The CDR3 runs 16 residues. The CDR3 region has the DNA TGTGCCAGCAGCGAAGGGACAGGGGGCCCGCACCGTACGCAGTATTTT. Residues: CASSEGTGGPHRTQYF.

The chain has TRBV12-3 or TRBV12-4 and TRBJ1-5; D is perhaps TRBD1 (6 bases). This CDR3 contains 13 residues. Trimming left V 7 bases short and J 7 bases short, with 14 bases between. Written as DNA, the CDR3 is TGTGCCAGCAACGATTTCAGGGGACAGCCCCAGCATTTT. The encoded protein is CASNDFRGQPQHF.

CDR3 nucleotides: TGTGCCAGCAGTCCTGACAGGTCGGTCTACACCTTC. As protein: CASSPDRSVYTF. The J gene is TRBJ1-2, the V gene TRBV12-3 or TRBV12-4; perhaps TRBD1 as D (6 bases). CDR3 length equals 12 residues. The germline V and J ends were trimmed by 5 bases and 10 bases, with 14 bases remaining between them.

This sequence joins TRBV5-1 and TRBJ2-3; D call uncertain. CDR1 and CDR2 (germline): SGHRS, YFSETQ. CDR3 length: 15 residues. V lost 4 bases and J lost 4, with 16 bases in between. The CDR3 here is CASSPGMRKPDTQYF. Here the CDR3 DNA reads TGCGCCAGCAGCCCCGGAATGAGGAAGCCAGATACGCAGTATTTT.

The chain couples TRBV6-5 to TRBJ1-1; perhaps TRBD1 as D (5 bases). This CDR3 region has 14 residues. The V end lost 2 bases, the J end lost 6 bases, and 13 bases lay between the germline ends. From germline, CDR1 is MNHEY and CDR2 SVGAGI. For the CDR3, the DNA is TGTGCCAGCAGTTACGCAGGGAGTCGGTCTGAAGCTTTCTTT. Amino acids: CASSYAGSRSEAFF.

The V call is TRBV12-5, the J call TRBJ1-6; D possibly corresponds to TRBD1 (5 bases). The germline V gene has CDR1 LGHNT and CDR2 FRNRAP. The CDR3 length is 15 residues. With 6 bases removed from V and 7 bases from J, the gap between germline ends came to 16 bases. This CDR3 reads CASGNRDGINSPLHF. The DNA of the CDR3 is TGTGCTAGTGGAAACCGGGACGGGATAAATTCACCCCTCCACTTT.

The V and J genes are TRBV7-3 and TRBJ2-5; a weak D match, TRBD2 (5 bases). The germline V gene has CDR1 SGHTA and CDR2 FQGTGA. Deletions cut 2 bases from V and 4 bases from J, with 8 bases between. This CDR3 comprises 13 residues. The CDR3 sequence: CASSLVEGETQYF. CDR3 in DNA: TGTGCCAGCAGCTTAGTTGAGGGAGAGACCCAGTACTTC. Full variable domain (outside the CDR3, taken from reference TRBV7-3 and TRBJ2-5): GAGVSQTPSNKVTEKGKYVELRCDPISGHTALYWYRQSLGQGPEFLIYFQGTGAADDSGLPNDRFFAVRPEGSVSTLKIQRTERGDSAVYLCASSLVEGETQYFGPGTRLLVL.